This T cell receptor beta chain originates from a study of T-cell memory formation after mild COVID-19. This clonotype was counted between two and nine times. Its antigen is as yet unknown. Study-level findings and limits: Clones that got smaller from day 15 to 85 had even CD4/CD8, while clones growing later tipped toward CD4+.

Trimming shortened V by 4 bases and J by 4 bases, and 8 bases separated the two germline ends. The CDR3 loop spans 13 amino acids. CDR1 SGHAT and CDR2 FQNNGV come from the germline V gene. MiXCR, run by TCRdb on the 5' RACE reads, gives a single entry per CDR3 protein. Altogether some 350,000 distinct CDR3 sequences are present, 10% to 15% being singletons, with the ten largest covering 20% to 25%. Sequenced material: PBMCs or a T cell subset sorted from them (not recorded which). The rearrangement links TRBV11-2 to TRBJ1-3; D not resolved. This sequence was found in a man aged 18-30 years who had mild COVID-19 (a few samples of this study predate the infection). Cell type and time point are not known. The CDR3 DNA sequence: TGTGCCAGCAGCTCTGTATCAGGAAACACCATATATTTT. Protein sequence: CASSSVSGNTIYF.